This T cell receptor (beta chain) stems from a study of blood T cell repertoires in COVID-19. Background on the study: Acute and convalescent COVID-19 specimens originated in the United States, Italy and Spain.

This clone was observed a handful of times. CDR1 LGHDT and CDR2 YNNKEL come from the germline V gene (reference sequence). Trimming removed 3 bases at V and 0 bases at J, with 9 bases between. The CDR3 consists of 15 residues. In the original processing: The assay estimated nucleated cells by amplifying reference gene primers. Sequencing used immunoSEQ multiplex PCR; TCRdb keeps in-frame clones, though not all of them. V, J and clone size were drawn from that table, and D and trimming were deduced from the DNA. There are approximately 170,000 clones in the sample; roughly 80% occur only once, and roughly 19% lies in the top ten.

This chain connects TRBV3-1 (or the pseudogene TRBV3-2) to TRBJ2-1, with D tentatively TRBD2 (6 bases). The receptor's source is an elderly woman with acute or convalescent COVID-19. Material for sequencing was peripheral blood. The CDR3 nucleotides are TGTGCCAGCAGCCAGTACGGGAGCTCCTACAATGAGCAGTTCTTC. This encodes CASSQYGSSYNEQFF.